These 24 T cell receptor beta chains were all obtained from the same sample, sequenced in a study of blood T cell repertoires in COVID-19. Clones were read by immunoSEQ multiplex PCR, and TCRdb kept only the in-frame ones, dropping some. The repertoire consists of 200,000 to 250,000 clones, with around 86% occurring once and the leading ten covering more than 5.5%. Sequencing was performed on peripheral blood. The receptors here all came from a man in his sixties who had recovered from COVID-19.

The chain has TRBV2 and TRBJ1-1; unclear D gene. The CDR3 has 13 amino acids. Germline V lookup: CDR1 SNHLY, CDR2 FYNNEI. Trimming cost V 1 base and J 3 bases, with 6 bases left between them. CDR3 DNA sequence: TGTGCCAGCAGTGAAGTCCGGGACACTGAAGCTTTCTTT. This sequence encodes CASSEVRDTEAFF.

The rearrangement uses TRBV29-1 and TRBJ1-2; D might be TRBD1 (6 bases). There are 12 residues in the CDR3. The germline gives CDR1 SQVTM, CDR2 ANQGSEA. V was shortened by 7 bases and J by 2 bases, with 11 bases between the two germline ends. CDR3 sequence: CSAAGENYGYTF. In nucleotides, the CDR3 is TGCAGCGCCGCAGGGGAAAACTATGGCTACACCTTC.

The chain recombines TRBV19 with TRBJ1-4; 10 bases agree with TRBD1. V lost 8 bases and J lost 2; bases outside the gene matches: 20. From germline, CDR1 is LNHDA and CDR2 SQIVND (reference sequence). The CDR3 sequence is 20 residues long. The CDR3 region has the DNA TGTGCCAGTGGTGGAACCGGGACAGGGGAATCAATGGTGACTAATGAAAAACTGTTTTTT. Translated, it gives CASGGTGTGESMVTNEKLFF.

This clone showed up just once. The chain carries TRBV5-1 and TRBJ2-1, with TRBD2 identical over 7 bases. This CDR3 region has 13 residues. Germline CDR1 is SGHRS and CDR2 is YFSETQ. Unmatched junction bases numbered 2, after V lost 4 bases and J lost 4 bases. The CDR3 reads CASSVRGYNEQFF. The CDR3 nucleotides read TGCGCCAGCAGCGTGCGGGGGTACAATGAGCAGTTCTTC.

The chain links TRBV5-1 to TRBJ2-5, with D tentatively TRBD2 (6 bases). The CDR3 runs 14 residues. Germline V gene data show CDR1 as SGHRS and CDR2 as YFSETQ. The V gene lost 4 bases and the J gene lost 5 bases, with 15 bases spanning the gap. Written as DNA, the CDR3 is TGCGCCAGCAGCGCGAGCGGGCCAGGCGAGACCCAGTACTTC. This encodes CASSASGPGETQYF. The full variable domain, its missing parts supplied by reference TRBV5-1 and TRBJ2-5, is KAGVTQTPRYLIKTRGQQVTLSCSPISGHRSVSWYQQTPGQGLQFLFEYFSETQRNKGNFPGRFSGRQFSNSRSEMNVSTLELGDSALYLCASSASGPGETQYFGPGTRLLVL.

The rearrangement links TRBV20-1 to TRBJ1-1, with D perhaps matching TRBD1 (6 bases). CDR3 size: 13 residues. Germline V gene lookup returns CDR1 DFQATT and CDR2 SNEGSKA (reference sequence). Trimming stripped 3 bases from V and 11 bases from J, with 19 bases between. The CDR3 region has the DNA TGCAGTGCTAGTTTGGGGCAGGGGCGAGTTGCTTTCTTT. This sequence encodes CSASLGQGRVAFF.

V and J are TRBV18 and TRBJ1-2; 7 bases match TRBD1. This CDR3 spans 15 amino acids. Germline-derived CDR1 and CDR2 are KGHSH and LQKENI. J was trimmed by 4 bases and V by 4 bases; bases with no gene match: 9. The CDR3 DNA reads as TGTGCCAGCTCACAGGGACAGCCTCTTCTCTATGGCTACACCTTC. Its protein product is CASSQGQPLLYGYTF.

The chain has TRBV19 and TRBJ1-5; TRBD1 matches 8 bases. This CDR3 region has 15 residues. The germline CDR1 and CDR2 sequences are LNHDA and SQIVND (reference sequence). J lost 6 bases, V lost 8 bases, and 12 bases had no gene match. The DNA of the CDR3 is TGTGCCAGTCACACGATGGGCAGGGGGCCTCAGCCCCAGCATTTT. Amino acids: CASHTMGRGPQPQHF.

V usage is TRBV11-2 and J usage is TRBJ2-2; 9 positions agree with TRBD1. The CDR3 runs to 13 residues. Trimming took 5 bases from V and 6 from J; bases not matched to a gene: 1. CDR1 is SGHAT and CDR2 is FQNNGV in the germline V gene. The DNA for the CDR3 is TGTGCCAGCAGCCGGACAGGGGCCGGGGAGCTGTTTTTT. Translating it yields CASSRTGAGELFF.

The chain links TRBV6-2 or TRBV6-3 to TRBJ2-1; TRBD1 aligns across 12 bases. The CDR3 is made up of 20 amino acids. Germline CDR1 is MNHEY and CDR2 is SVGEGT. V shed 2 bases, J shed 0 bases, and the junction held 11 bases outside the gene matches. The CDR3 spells CASSYQMGTGGPSSYNEQFF. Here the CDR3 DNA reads TGTGCCAGCAGTTACCAGATGGGGACAGGGGGCCCAAGCTCCTACAATGAGCAGTTCTTC.

CDR3 nucleotide sequence: TGTGCCAGCAGCCCCGCGCGGGGGACCTACGAGCAGTACTTC. Translating gives CASSPARGTYEQYF. The chain combines TRBV5-4 with TRBJ2-7; 7 bases are shared with TRBD2. The J segment lost 2 bases and the V segment lost 4 bases, leaving 6 bases of the junction unmatched. Germline V gene lookup returns CDR1 SGHNT and CDR2 YYREEE (reference sequence). The CDR3 has 14 residues.

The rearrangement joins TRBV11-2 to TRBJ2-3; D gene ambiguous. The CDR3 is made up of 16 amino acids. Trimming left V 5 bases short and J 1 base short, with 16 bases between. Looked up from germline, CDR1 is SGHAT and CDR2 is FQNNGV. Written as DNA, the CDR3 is TGTGCCAGCAGCCCCCGACCCCCTGCGGGCACAGATACGCAGTATTTT. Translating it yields CASSPRPPAGTDTQYF.

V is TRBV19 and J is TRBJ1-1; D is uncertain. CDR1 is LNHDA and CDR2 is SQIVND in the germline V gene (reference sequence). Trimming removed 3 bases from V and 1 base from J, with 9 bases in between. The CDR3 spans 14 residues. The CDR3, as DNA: TGTGCCAGTAGTATCAAAACAACGAACACTGAAGCTTTCTTT. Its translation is CASSIKTTNTEAFF.

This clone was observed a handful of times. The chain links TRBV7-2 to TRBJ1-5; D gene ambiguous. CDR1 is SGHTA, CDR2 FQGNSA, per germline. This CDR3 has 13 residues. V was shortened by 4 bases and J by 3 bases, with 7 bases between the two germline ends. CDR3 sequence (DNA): TGTGCCAGCAGCTCACGCTACAATCAGCCCCAGCATTTT. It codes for CASSSRYNQPQHF. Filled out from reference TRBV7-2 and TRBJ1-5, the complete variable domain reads GAGVSQSPSNKVTEKGKDVELRCDPISGHTALYWYRQSLGQGLEFLIYFQGNSAPDKSGLPSDRFSAERTGGSVSTLTIQRTQQEDSAVYLCASSSRYNQPQHFGDGTRLSIL.

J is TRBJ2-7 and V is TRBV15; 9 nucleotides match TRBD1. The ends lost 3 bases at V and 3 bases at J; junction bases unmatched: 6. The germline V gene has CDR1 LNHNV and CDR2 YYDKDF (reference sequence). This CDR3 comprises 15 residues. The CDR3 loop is CATSRGGQGNYEQYF. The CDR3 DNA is TGTGCCACCAGCAGGGGGGGACAGGGTAACTACGAGCAGTACTTC.

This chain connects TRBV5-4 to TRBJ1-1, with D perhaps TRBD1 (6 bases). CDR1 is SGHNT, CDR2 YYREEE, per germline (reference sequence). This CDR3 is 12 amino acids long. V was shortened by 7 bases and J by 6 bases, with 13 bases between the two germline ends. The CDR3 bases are TGTGCCAGCTCCTCAGGGGTTGCTGAAGCTTTCTTT. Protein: CASSSGVAEAFF. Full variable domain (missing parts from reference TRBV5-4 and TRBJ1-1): ETGVTQSPTHLIKTRGQQVTLRCSSQSGHNTVSWYQQALGQGPQFIFQYYREEENGRGNFPPRFSGLQFPNYSSELNVNALELDDSALYLCASSSGVAEAFFGQGTRLTVV.

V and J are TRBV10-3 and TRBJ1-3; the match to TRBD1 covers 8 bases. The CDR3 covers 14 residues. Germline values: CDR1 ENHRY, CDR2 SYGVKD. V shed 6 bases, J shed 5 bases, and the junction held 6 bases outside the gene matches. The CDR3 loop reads CAISVGQGRNTIYF. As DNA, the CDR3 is TGTGCCATCAGCGTAGGACAGGGAAGAAACACCATATATTTT.

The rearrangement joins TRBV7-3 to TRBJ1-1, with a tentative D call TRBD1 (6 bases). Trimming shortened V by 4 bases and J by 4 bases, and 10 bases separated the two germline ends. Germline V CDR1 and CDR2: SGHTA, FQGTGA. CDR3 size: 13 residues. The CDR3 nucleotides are TGTGCCAGCAGCTCAGGGGTGACCACTGAAGCTTTCTTT. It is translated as CASSSGVTTEAFF.

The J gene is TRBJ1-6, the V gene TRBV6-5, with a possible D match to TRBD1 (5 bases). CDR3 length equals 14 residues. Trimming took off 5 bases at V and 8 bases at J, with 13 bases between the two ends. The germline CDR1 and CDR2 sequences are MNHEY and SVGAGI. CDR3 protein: CASSLTWGDSPLHF. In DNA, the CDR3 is TGTGCCAGCAGTCTGACTTGGGGGGATTCACCCCTCCACTTT.

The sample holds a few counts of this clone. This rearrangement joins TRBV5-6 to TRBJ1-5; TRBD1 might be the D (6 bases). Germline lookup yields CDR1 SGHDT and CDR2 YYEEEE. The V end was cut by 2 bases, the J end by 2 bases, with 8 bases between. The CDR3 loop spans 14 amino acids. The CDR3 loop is CASSLQGGNQPQHF. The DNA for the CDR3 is TGTGCCAGCAGCTTACAGGGAGGCAATCAGCCCCAGCATTTT.

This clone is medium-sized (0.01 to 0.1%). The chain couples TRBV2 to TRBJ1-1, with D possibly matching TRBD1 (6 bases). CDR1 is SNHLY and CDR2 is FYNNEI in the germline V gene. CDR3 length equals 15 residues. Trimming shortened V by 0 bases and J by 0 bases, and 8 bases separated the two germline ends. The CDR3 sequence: CASSEAQGLNTEAFF. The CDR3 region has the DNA TGTGCCAGCAGTGAAGCGCAGGGGTTGAACACTGAAGCTTTCTTT.

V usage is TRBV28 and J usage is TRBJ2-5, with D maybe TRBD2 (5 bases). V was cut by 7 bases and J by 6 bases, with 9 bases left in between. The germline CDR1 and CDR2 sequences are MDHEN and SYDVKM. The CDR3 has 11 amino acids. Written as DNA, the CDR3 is TGTGCCAGCAAATGGAGGCAGACCCAGTACTTC. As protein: CASKWRQTQYF.

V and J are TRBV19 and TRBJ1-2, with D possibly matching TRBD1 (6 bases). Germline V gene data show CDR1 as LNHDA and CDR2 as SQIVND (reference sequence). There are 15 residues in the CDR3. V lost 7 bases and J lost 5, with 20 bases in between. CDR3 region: CASTKTTTGEYGYTF. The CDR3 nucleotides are TGTGCCAGTACCAAAACCACGACAGGAGAATATGGCTACACCTTC. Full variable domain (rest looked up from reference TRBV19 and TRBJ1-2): DGGITQSPKYLFRKEGQNVTLSCEQNLNHDAMYWYRQDPGQGLRLIYYSQIVNDFQKGDIAEGYSVSREKKESFPLTVTSAQKNPTAFYLCASTKTTTGEYGYTFGSGTRLTVV.

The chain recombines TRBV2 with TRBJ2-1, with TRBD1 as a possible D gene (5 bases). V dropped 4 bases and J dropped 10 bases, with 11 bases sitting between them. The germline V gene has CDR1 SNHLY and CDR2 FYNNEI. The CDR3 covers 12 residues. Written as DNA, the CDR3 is TGTGCCAGCAGTGCCCAGGGCCGGGAGCAGTTCTTC. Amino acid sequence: CASSAQGREQFF.